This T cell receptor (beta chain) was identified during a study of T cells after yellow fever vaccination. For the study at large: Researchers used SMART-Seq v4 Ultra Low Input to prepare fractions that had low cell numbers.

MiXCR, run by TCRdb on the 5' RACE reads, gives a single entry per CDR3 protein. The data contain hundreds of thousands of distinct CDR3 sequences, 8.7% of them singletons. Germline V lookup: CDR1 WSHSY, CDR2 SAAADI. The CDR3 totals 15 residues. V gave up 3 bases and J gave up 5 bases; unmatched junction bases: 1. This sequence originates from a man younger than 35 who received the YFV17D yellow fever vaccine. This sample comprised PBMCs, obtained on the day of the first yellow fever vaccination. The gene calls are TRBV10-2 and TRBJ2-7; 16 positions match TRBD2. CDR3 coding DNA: TGCGCCAGCAGTGAAGGGACTAGCGGGGGGGACGAGCAGTACTTC. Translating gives CASSEGTSGGDEQYF.